Listed below are T cell receptor beta chains from one sample, sequenced in a study of cytomegalovirus exposure and HLA in healthy donors. Sequencing was performed with immunoSEQ multiplex PCR; in TCRdb, only in-frame clones are kept and a portion is missing. The sample carries around 57,000 clones, roughly 90% recorded once. Material for sequencing was PBMCs. The receptors shown here come from a man in his thirties or forties in good health and CMV-seropositive. CDR3s include the opening cysteine and the closing phenylalanine or tryptophan. Each record gives: clone size, J gene, V gene, D gene, CDR3 protein, CDR3 DNA. A D gene is named only where the DNA matches it firmly. Clone size, where shown, is once, few, many, or a class for clones that have expanded.

-,TRBJ2-7,TRBV19,TRBD1,CASRLGQGSYEQYF,TGTGCCAGTAGATTGGGACAGGGTTCCTACGAGCAGTACTTC
once,TRBJ2-1,TRBV7-3,TRBD2,CASSLNQAGGPGEQFF,TGTGCCAGCAGCTTAAACCAAGCGGGAGGGCCCGGTGAGCAGTTCTTC
once,TRBJ2-1,TRBV6-1,TRBD2,CASSSSGRAYEQFF,TGTGCCAGCAGTTCTAGCGGGAGGGCATATGAGCAGTTCTTC
-,TRBJ1-4,TRBV29-1,TRBD1,CSVEDRGWPQGASNEKLFF,TGCAGCGTTGAAGATAGGGGGTGGCCACAGGGGGCCTCTAATGAAAAACTGTTTTTT
-,TRBJ1-2,TRBV29-1,-,CSVEHSPNCGYTF,TGCAGCGTTGAACACTCCCCCAACTGTGGCTACACCTTC
-,TRBJ1-5,TRBV19,TRBD1,CASRPDRARNQPQHF,TGTGCCAGTAGGCCCGACAGGGCGCGCAATCAGCCCCAGCATTTT
-,TRBJ2-7,TRBV4-2,TRBD2,CASSAGEGTYEQYF,TGTGCCAGCAGCGCTGGGGAGGGTACCTACGAGCAGTACTTC
-,TRBJ2-5,TRBV18,-,CASSPLKAGSQETQYF,TGTGCCAGCTCACCCCTGAAAGCGGGCTCCCAAGAGACCCAGTACTTC
few,TRBJ1-1,TRBV7-9,TRBD1,CASSPQTGFPTEAFF,TGTGCCAGCAGCCCCCAGACAGGGTTTCCAACTGAAGCTTTCTTT
-,TRBJ2-5,TRBV6-6,-,CASSYGEETQYF,TGTGCCAGCAGTTACGGAGAAGAGACCCAGTACTTC
-,TRBJ2-1,TRBV2,TRBD2,CASSSSLAGDYNEQFF,TGTGCCAGCAGTTCCTCCCTAGCGGGAGACTACAATGAGCAGTTCTTC
-,TRBJ2-2,TRBV29-1,TRBD2,CSVAGLAGEGLGELFF,TGCAGCGTTGCGGGACTAGCGGGAGAAGGGCTCGGGGAGCTGTTTTTT
-,TRBJ1-4,TRBV5-4,TRBD1,CASSGGGQGEKLFF,TGTGCCAGCAGCGGGGGGGGACAGGGTGAAAAACTGTTTTTT
-,TRBJ2-1,TRBV5-5,TRBD2,CASSLQRGYNEQFF,TGTGCCAGCAGCTTGCAGCGGGGTTATAATGAGCAGTTCTTC
-,TRBJ2-7,TRBV18,-,CASSPQTSPAYEQYF,TGTGCCAGCTCACCTCAGACTAGTCCTGCCTACGAGCAGTACTTC
-,TRBJ1-5,TRBV19,TRBD1,CASSQGDREDGYQPQHF,TGTGCCAGTAGTCAAGGAGACAGGGAGGATGGGTATCAGCCCCAGCATTTT
-,TRBJ2-7,TRBV7-2,TRBD2,CASRLTGLVINEQYF,TGTGCCAGCAGATTAACGGGACTAGTGATCAACGAGCAGTACTTC
-,TRBJ2-1,TRBV7-8,TRBD2,CASSVTGTSGSYGYNEQFF,TGTGCCAGCAGCGTGACCGGGACTAGCGGGAGTTACGGCTACAATGAGCAGTTCTTC
-,TRBJ1-2,TRBV30,TRBD1,CACPEGAKVSGYTF,TGTGCCTGCCCAGAGGGGGCTAAAGTAAGTGGCTACACCTTC
-,TRBJ2-3,TRBV27,TRBD2,CAIQAGGQDTQYF,TGTGCCATTCAAGCGGGAGGCCAAGATACGCAGTATTTT
once,TRBJ2-1,TRBV7-9,-,CSSTTRAVSIHEQFF,TGTTCCAGCACCACCAGGGCCGTGAGCATCCATGAGCAGTTCTTC
once,TRBJ2-3,TRBV4-3,TRBD1,CASSQGQGFTDTQYF,TGCGCCAGCAGCCAGGGACAGGGTTTCACAGATACGCAGTATTTT
-,TRBJ2-1,TRBV19,TRBD2,CASSSSGRASGDEQFF,TGTGCCAGTAGTTCAAGCGGGAGGGCCTCGGGAGATGAGCAGTTCTTC